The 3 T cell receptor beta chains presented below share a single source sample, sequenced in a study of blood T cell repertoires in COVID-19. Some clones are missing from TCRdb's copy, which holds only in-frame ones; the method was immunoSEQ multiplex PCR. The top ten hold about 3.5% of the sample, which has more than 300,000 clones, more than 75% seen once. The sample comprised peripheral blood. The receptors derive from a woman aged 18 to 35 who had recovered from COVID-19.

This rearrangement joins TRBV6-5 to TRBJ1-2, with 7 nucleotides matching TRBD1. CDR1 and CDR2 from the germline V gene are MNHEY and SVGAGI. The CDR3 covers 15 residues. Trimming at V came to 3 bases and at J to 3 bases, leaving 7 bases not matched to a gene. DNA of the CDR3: TGTGCCAGCAGTTATGACAGGGCGAAGCACTATGGCTACACCTTC. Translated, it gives CASSYDRAKHYGYTF.

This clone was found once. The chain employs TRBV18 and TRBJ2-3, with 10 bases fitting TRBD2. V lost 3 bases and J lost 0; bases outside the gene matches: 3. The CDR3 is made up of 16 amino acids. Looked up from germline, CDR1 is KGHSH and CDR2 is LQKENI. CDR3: CASSPGLATSTDTQYF. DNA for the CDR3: TGTGCCAGCTCACCGGGACTAGCGACTAGCACAGATACGCAGTATTTT.

Here the CDR3 DNA reads TGTGCCAGCACCCTGGACCATGCGAGGGACAATGAGCAGTTCTTC. Translating it yields CASTLDHARDNEQFF. The J gene is TRBJ2-1, the V gene TRBV6-5, with TRBD2 as a possible D gene (5 bases). Germline values: CDR1 MNHEY, CDR2 SVGAGI. Trimming cost V 7 bases and J 5 bases, with 18 bases left between them. The CDR3 is 15 amino acids.